What follows are 10 T cell receptor beta chains derived from one specimen sequenced in a study of blood T cell repertoires in COVID-19. Some clones are missing from TCRdb's copy, which holds only in-frame ones; the method was immunoSEQ multiplex PCR. The top ten hold about 5.7% of the sample, which has fewer than 300,000 clones, 83% seen once. The sequencing sample was made of peripheral blood. Receptors originate from a man of 80 years or more with acute or convalescent COVID-19.

This sequence joins TRBV7-2 and TRBJ2-3; 7 bases line up with TRBD2. CDR3 length equals 13 residues. The junction had 1 base not matched to a gene; V was cut back by 3 bases and J by 4 bases. The V gene's germline CDR1 is SGHTA and CDR2 FQGNSA. CDR3 residues: CASSFRGADTQYF. CDR3 nucleotide sequence: TGTGCCAGCAGCTTTCGGGGGGCAGATACGCAGTATTTT.

V is TRBV6-4 and J is TRBJ2-5; D ambiguous. Germline V CDR1 and CDR2: MRHNA, SNTAGT. This CDR3 comprises 15 residues. Trimming shortened V by 2 bases and J by 2 bases, and 12 bases separated the two germline ends. In DNA form, the CDR3 reads TGTGCCAGCAGTGACCGAAAACAGCTTCAAGAGACCCAGTACTTC. Translated, it gives CASSDRKQLQETQYF.

This sequence joins TRBV6-5 and TRBJ1-2, with 7 positions matching TRBD1. Germline V gives CDR1 MNHEY, CDR2 SVGAGI. This CDR3 region has 15 residues. V lost 6 bases to trimming and J lost 1 base; unmatched junction nucleotides: 8. CDR3 sequence: CASRDDRALNYGYTF. DNA of the CDR3: TGTGCCAGCAGAGACGACAGGGCGCTTAACTATGGCTACACCTTC.

The chain carries TRBV28 and TRBJ1-3, with unresolved D. This CDR3 region has 16 residues. Germline V lookup: CDR1 MDHEN, CDR2 SYDVKM. The germline V and J ends were trimmed by 3 bases and 0 bases, with 12 bases remaining between them. Here the CDR3 reads CASSFSVASSGNTIYF. The CDR3 nucleotides read TGTGCCAGCAGTTTTAGCGTAGCGAGCTCTGGAAACACCATATATTTT. The complete variable domain, with remaining parts taken from reference TRBV28 and TRBJ1-3, reads DVKVTQSSRYLVKRTGEKVFLECVQDMDHENMFWYRQDPGLGLRLIYFSYDVKMKEKGDIPEGYSVSREKKERFSLILESASTNQTSMYLCASSFSVASSGNTIYFGEGSWLTVV.

V gene TRBV19 combines with J gene TRBJ1-5, with 7 bases identical to TRBD1. The length of the CDR3 is 14 residues. Losses at the gene ends were 5 bases for V and 2 bases for J; bases not matched to a gene: 3. Looked up from germline, CDR1 is LNHDA and CDR2 is SQIVND (reference sequence). The CDR3 loop reads CASSLGTGNQPQHF. The DNA of the CDR3 is TGTGCCAGTAGTCTCGGGACAGGCAATCAGCCCCAGCATTTT.

The chain couples TRBV24-1 to TRBJ2-3, with no clear D. Trimming stripped 7 bases from V and 4 bases from J, with 11 bases between. The CDR3 has 13 amino acids. Germline CDR1 is KGHDR and CDR2 is SFDVKD. DNA for the CDR3: TGTGCCACCAGCCCGCCAGGTTCAGATACGCAGTATTTT. This translates into CATSPPGSDTQYF.

The genes are TRBV4-1 and TRBJ2-5, with 7 bases fitting TRBD2. Germline loops: CDR1 MGHRA, CDR2 YSYEKL. The CDR3 spans 14 residues. The J segment lost 4 bases and the V segment lost 0 bases, leaving 2 bases of the junction unmatched. The CDR3 DNA sequence: TGCGCCAGCAGCCAAGATGGGAGGGGAGAGACCCAGTACTTC. Its protein product is CASSQDGRGETQYF.

This clone is a singleton in its sample. V and J are TRBV9 and TRBJ2-7, with TRBD1 matching over 8 bases. J gave up 2 bases and V 6 bases, and 4 bases lay outside the gene matches. Germline CDR1 is SGDLS and CDR2 is YYNGEE. The CDR3 consists of 13 residues. The CDR3 nucleotides are TGTGCCAGCAACCGACAGGGGACCTACGAGCAGTACTTC. Protein sequence: CASNRQGTYEQYF. The full variable domain, its missing parts supplied by reference TRBV9 and TRBJ2-7, is DSGVTQTPKHLITATGQRVTLRCSPRSGDLSVYWYQQSLDQGLQFLIQYYNGEERAKGNILERFSAQQFPDLHSELNLSSLELGDSALYFCASNRQGTYEQYFGPGTRLTVT.

The chain joins TRBV5-1 to TRBJ2-7; 10 bases are a match to TRBD2. The CDR3 contains 16 residues. The V and J ends lost 0 bases and 0 bases, in that order; junction bases with no gene match: 3. Germline values: CDR1 SGHRS, CDR2 YFSETQ. Here the CDR3 reads CASSLDGLAASYEQYF. The CDR3 DNA follows: TGCGCCAGCAGCTTGGACGGACTAGCGGCCTCCTACGAGCAGTACTTC.

The V call is TRBV5-4, the J call TRBJ2-5; 13 bases align to TRBD2. The CDR3 contains 15 residues. Germline V CDR1 and CDR2: SGHNT, YYREEE (reference sequence). After removal of 2 bases from V and 4 bases from J, the junction contained 2 bases not matched to a gene. The CDR3 is CASSLRLAGGETQYF. Written as DNA, the CDR3 is TGTGCCAGCAGCTTACGACTAGCGGGAGGAGAGACCCAGTACTTC.